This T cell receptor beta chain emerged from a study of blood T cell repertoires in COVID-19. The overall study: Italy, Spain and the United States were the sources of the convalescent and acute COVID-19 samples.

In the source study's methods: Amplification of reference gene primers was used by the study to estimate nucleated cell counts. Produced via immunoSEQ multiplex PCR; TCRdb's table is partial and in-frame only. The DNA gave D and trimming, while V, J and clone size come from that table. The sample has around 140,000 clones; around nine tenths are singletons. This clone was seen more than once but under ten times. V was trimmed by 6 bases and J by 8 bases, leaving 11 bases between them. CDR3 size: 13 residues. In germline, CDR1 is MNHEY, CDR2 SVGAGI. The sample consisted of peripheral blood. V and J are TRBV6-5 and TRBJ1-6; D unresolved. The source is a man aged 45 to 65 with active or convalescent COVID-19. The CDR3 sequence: CASRADHYSPLHF. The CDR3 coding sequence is TGTGCCAGCAGGGCAGATCATTATTCACCCCTCCACTTT.